Included here is one T cell receptor (beta chain) sequence, with context. The entry originates in a study of blood T cell repertoires in COVID-19. Study context: The samples span acute and convalescent COVID-19 from the United States, Italy and Spain. Sources were T cells, B-cell-depleted T cells, or PBMCs; the material itself was cDNA or gDNA.

Looked up from germline, CDR1 is LNHDA and CDR2 is SQIVND (reference sequence). The ends were cut back, 0 bases at V and 0 bases at J, with 9 bases in the middle. This CDR3 is built from 15 residues. This table comes from immunoSEQ multiplex PCR, and its TCRdb copy is limited to in-frame clones, with some not included. The data show approximately 190,000 clones, 88% seen once. The clonotype originates from a man in his forties with active or convalescent COVID-19. The sequenced sample consisted of peripheral blood. The chain carries TRBV19 and TRBJ2-7; unclear D gene. CDR3 sequence reads: CASSIDSASSYEQYF. Here the CDR3 DNA reads TGTGCCAGTAGTATAGACAGCGCAAGCTCCTACGAGCAGTACTTC.